These 21 T cell receptor beta chains were sequenced from one sample in a study of T cells in Graves' hyperthyroidism and ophthalmopathy. TCR beta CDR3 sequences were amplified from RNA transcripts. During a first-round RT-PCR of the TCR CDR3, the HTBI primer set was used. TCRdb called the multiplex PCR reads again in MiXCR, with one record for every CDR3 protein. Of about 690,000 distinct CDR3 sequences listed, about 18% are singletons. The sample was blood. The receptors derive from a man in his fifties with Graves' hyperthyroidism.

J is TRBJ2-3 and V is TRBV5-1; D ambiguous. Germline V gives CDR1 SGHRS, CDR2 YFSETQ. This CDR3 has 14 residues. V was pared by 0 bases and J by 4 bases, with 9 bases between. For the CDR3, the DNA is TGCGCCAGCAGCTTGGTGGTAGTTTCAGATACGCAGTATTTT. It specifies CASSLVVVSDTQYF.

The chain carries TRBV5-1 and TRBJ1-1; D remains unclear. From germline, CDR1 is SGHRS and CDR2 YFSETQ. V lost 2 bases, J lost 8 bases, and 13 bases lay in between. The CDR3 extends over 13 amino acids. CDR3 coding DNA: TGCGCCAGCAGCTTCCAAAGTGGCGGAGAAGCTTTCTTT. Protein product: CASSFQSGGEAFF.

This clonotype was seen just once. At one end, the junction sequence differs from germline, possibly due to a read error. This chain uses TRBV27 with TRBJ2-1, with 11 positions matching TRBD2. Germline V lookup: CDR1 MNHEY, CDR2 SMNVEV (reference sequence). The CDR3 totals 19 residues. This chain's CDR3 is CASSSPGTSGKATYNEQSF. Written as DNA, the CDR3 is TGTGCCAGCAGTTCCCCCGGGACTAGCGGTAAAGCAACCTACAATGAGCAGTCCTTC.

At least ten counts were recorded for this clonotype. V gene TRBV27 combines with J gene TRBJ2-7, with 11 bases fitting TRBD2. V trimming: 0 bases; J trimming: 7 bases; junction bases outside the gene matches: 8. This CDR3 has 16 residues. CDR1 and CDR2 (germline): MNHEY, SMNVEV (reference sequence). The CDR3 protein is CASSLSLGLAGMEQYF. As DNA, the CDR3 is TGTGCCAGCAGTTTATCGTTAGGACTAGCGGGCATGGAGCAGTACTTC.

This clonotype was seen at least ten times. The rearrangement joins TRBV27 to TRBJ1-2, with TRBD1 identical over 8 bases. From germline, CDR1 is MNHEY and CDR2 SMNVEV (reference sequence). The CDR3 is made up of 14 amino acids. V was clipped by 6 bases and J by 3 bases; unmatched bases: 6. CDR3 in DNA: TGTGCCAGCAGCTGGACAGGGAGAGACTATGGCTACACCTTC. Residues: CASSWTGRDYGYTF.

The V gene is TRBV29-1, the J gene TRBJ2-1, with D unclear. Trimming left V 4 bases short and J 8 bases short, with 9 bases between. This CDR3 has 11 residues. Germline V gene data show CDR1 as SQVTM and CDR2 as ANQGSEA. DNA for the CDR3: TGCAGCGTTGTCGGGCCGGATGAGCAGTTCTTC. Protein: CSVVGPDEQFF.

This clonotype showed up many times. The rearrangement uses TRBV30 and TRBJ2-5, with 11 bases lining up with TRBD2. V dropped 4 bases and J dropped 2; count of bases not matched to a gene: 3. Germline CDR1 and CDR2: GTSNPN and SVGIG (reference sequence). This CDR3 region has 14 residues. The CDR3 loop reads CAWTGTSGQETQYF. CDR3 sequence (DNA): TGTGCCTGGACCGGGACTAGCGGACAAGAGACCCAGTACTTC.

This clonotype was observed a handful of times. The V and J genes are TRBV25-1 and TRBJ1-4, with a tentative D call TRBD1 (6 bases). The germline V gene has CDR1 MGHDK and CDR2 SYGVNS. This CDR3 comprises 17 residues. Trimming took off 6 bases at V and 0 bases at J, with 17 bases between the two ends. The CDR3 spells CASSRGGGIPTNEKLFF. CDR3 nucleotides: TGTGCCAGCAGCAGGGGAGGGGGGATCCCAACTAATGAAAAACTGTTTTTT.

This clonotype was seen repeatedly, ten times or more. This chain uses TRBV19 with TRBJ1-2; 10 bases fit TRBD1. CDR1 is LNHDA, CDR2 SQIVND, per germline (reference sequence). J was trimmed by 4 bases and V by 3 bases; bases with no gene match: 5. This CDR3 contains 15 residues. The CDR3 DNA is TGTGCCAGTAGTATCCCCAGACAGGGGGCCTATGGCTACACCTTC. Translation: CASSIPRQGAYGYTF.

This clonotype has ten or more counts. The chain recombines TRBV7-3 with TRBJ2-3, with TRBD2 matching over 14 bases. After removal of 5 bases from V and 1 base from J, the junction contained 8 bases not matched to a gene. CDR1 is SGHTA and CDR2 is FQGTGA in the germline V gene. The CDR3 has 18 amino acids. CDR3 sequence reads: CASSNRLAGGPGTDTQYF. CDR3 DNA sequence: TGTGCCAGCAGCAACCGACTAGCGGGAGGGCCTGGCACAGATACGCAGTATTTT.

There are a few counts of this clonotype. This chain connects TRBV28 to TRBJ2-3, with 10 bases identical to TRBD1. CDR3 length equals 17 residues. The trim removed 6 bases at V and 1 base at J, leaving 10 bases unmatched. Germline assignment: CDR1 MDHEN and CDR2 SYDVKM. The CDR3 DNA reads TGTGCCAGCAGCCCCAGACAGGGGGCGCGAGGCACAGATACGCAGTATTTT. Translation: CASSPRQGARGTDTQYF.

This clonotype was recorded many times. This sequence joins TRBV19 and TRBJ2-7, with D possibly TRBD2 on 5 matching bases. The V and J ends lost 4 bases and 5 bases respectively, with 12 bases between them. This CDR3 region has 13 residues. Germline loops: CDR1 LNHDA, CDR2 SQIVND (reference sequence). In DNA, the CDR3 is TGTGCCAGTAGTACCCGTTGGGGAGACGAGCAGTACTTC. This encodes CASSTRWGDEQYF.

This rearrangement joins TRBV10-1 to TRBJ2-1, with 9 positions matching TRBD2. The trim removed 0 bases at V and 5 bases at J, leaving 5 bases unmatched. In germline, CDR1 is WNHNN, CDR2 SYGVQD (reference sequence). This CDR3 has 16 amino acids. Here the CDR3 reads CASSESRASGNNEQFF. In nucleotides, the CDR3 is TGCGCCAGCAGTGAGTCGAGGGCTAGCGGGAACAATGAGCAGTTCTTC.

The CDR3 coding sequence is TGTGCCAGCAGCTTAGAACAGGGCCCAGATACGCAGTATTTT. Its translation is CASSLEQGPDTQYF. The chain couples TRBV7-2 to TRBJ2-3; perhaps TRBD1 as D (6 bases). There are 14 residues in the CDR3. The germline V gene has CDR1 SGHTA and CDR2 FQGNSA. V lost 1 base and J lost 4, with 9 bases in between. The variable domain in full, with the rest retrieved from reference TRBV7-2 and TRBJ2-3, is GAGVSQSPSNKVTEKGKDVELRCDPISGHTALYWYRQSLGQGLEFLIYFQGNSAPDKSGLPSDRFSAERTGGSVSTLTIQRTQQEDSAVYLCASSLEQGPDTQYFGPGTRLTVL.

This clonotype was recorded at least ten times. This chain connects TRBV2 to TRBJ2-7; D unresolved. Trimming cost V 3 bases and J 0 bases, with 9 bases left between them. The CDR3 length is 14 residues. CDR1 is SNHLY and CDR2 is FYNNEI in the germline V gene. CDR3 in DNA: TGTGCCAGCAGTGAGGGCTCATTCTCCTACGAGCAGTACTTC. This codes for CASSEGSFSYEQYF. Using reference TRBV2 and TRBJ2-7 for the parts outside the CDR3, the full variable domain is EPEVTQTPSHQVTQMGQEVILRCVPISNHLYFYWYRQILGQKVEFLVSFYNNEISEKSEIFDDQFSVERPDGSNFTLKIRSTKLEDSAMYFCASSEGSFSYEQYFGPGTRLTVT.

The sample holds many counts of this clonotype. The chain carries TRBV29-1 and TRBJ1-1; D is possibly TRBD1 (6 bases). The CDR3 extends over 14 amino acids. The V gene lost 4 bases and the J gene lost 0 bases, with 12 bases spanning the gap. Germline CDR1 reads SQVTM; CDR2 reads ANQGSEA. The CDR3 loop reads CSVGGNRVNTEAFF. In nucleotides, the CDR3 is TGCAGCGTTGGGGGGAACAGGGTGAACACTGAAGCTTTCTTT.

Turning to this clonotype: At one of its ends the junction is not consistent with the germline gene, which may arise from a read error. This chain links TRBV9 with TRBJ1-4; TRBD1 is a possible D gene (5 bases). The CDR3 covers 14 residues. Germline CDR1 and CDR2: SGDLS and YYNGEE. In DNA form, the CDR3 reads TGTGCCACCAGCGTAGACAGCACTAATGAAAAACTGTTTTTT. Amino acids: CATSVDSTNEKLFF.

This clonotype appeared a few times. A much larger clone lies one base from this, so it may be a read error. The chain recombines TRBV5-6 with TRBJ2-1, with TRBD1 matching over 10 bases. The junction had 2 bases not matched to a gene; V was cut back by 3 bases and J by 8 bases. The length of the CDR3 is 13 residues. CDR1 SGHDT and CDR2 YYEEEE come from the germline V gene. The CDR3 DNA reads as TGTGCCAGCAGCTGGGACAGGGGTGATGAGCAGTTCTTC. Amino acids: CASSWDRGDEQFF.

The table lists this clonotype with a few counts. This sequence joins TRBV18 and TRBJ1-1; D unclear. Trimming left V 4 bases short and J 1 base short, with 10 bases between. The germline V gene has CDR1 KGHSH and CDR2 LQKENI. The CDR3 covers 14 residues. DNA of the CDR3: TGTGCCAGCTCACTCCAGGAAAAGAACACTGAAGCTTTCTTT. This codes for CASSLQEKNTEAFF.

There are a few counts of this clonotype. The chain couples TRBV7-8 to TRBJ1-2; D call uncertain. This CDR3 region has 15 residues. V lost 4 bases and J 5 bases, leaving 17 bases between the germline ends. CDR1 SGHVS and CDR2 FQNEAQ come from the germline V gene. The CDR3: CASSSGLGALYGYTF. CDR3 bases: TGTGCCAGCAGCTCTGGACTTGGCGCACTATATGGCTACACCTTC.

This clonotype was recorded a few times. The rearrangement links TRBV9 to TRBJ2-1; TRBD1 aligns across 10 bases. The CDR3 consists of 17 residues. Germline trimming cut 4 bases from V and 7 bases from J; bases unmatched to any gene: 14. Germline CDR1 and CDR2: SGDLS and YYNGEE. DNA for the CDR3: TGTGCCAGCAGCCATTCCCCTCGGGACAGGGGAGAGAATGAGCAGTTCTTC. Translated, it gives CASSHSPRDRGENEQFF.